Following are 17 T cell receptor beta chains from one sample sequenced in a study of T-cell reconstitution after alpha-beta-depleted transplantation in children. TCRbeta library construction was performed incorporating unique molecular identifiers. TCRdb called the PCR reads again in MiXCR, with one record for every CDR3 protein. The sample shows about 610,000 distinct CDR3 sequences, about 10% of them seen only once. The source material was PBMCs from the stem cell graft donor, sampled from the stem cell graft. The origin of the receptors is a human donor who donated a stem cell graft to a child with acute myeloid leukemia.

Only a few counts were recorded for this clonotype. The V and J genes are TRBV20-1 and TRBJ2-4, with 8 bases aligning to TRBD2. This CDR3 spans 17 amino acids. The germline gives CDR1 DFQATT, CDR2 SNEGSKA (reference sequence). Trimming removed 5 bases from V and 1 base from J; junction bases left unmatched: 13. CDR3 in DNA: TGCAGTGCTCATGAAAACCAGCGGGAGAGGGCCAAAAACATTCAGTACTTC. Its protein product is CSAHENQRERAKNIQYF.

V usage is TRBV24-1 and J usage is TRBJ2-5; D is unresolved. The germline V and J ends were trimmed by 7 bases and 4 bases, with 15 bases remaining between them. Germline CDR1 KGHDR, CDR2 SFDVKD. This CDR3 region has 14 residues. Here the CDR3 reads CATRSAGSGETQYF. Written as DNA, the CDR3 is TGTGCCACCAGGAGCGCCGGCTCGGGAGAGACCCAGTACTTC.

There are a few counts of this clonotype. The chain links TRBV4-3 to TRBJ2-7; D possibly corresponds to TRBD1 (6 bases). The CDR3 spans 15 residues. Germline loops: CDR1 LGHNA, CDR2 YSLEER. V lost 1 base and J 4 bases, leaving 14 bases between the germline ends. The CDR3 sequence: CASSQVFGQTYEQYF. The CDR3 nucleotides read TGCGCCAGCAGCCAAGTATTCGGACAGACATACGAGCAGTACTTC.

This clonotype was counted a few times. The V gene is TRBV7-2, the J gene TRBJ2-1, with 7 bases that match TRBD2. Germline-derived CDR1 and CDR2 are SGHTA and FQGNSA. V lost 5 bases, J lost 9 bases, and 7 bases stayed unmatched. This CDR3 is 13 amino acids long. The CDR3 reads CASSLEPGGEQFF. CDR3 nucleotide sequence: TGTGCCAGCAGCCTAGAACCGGGGGGTGAGCAGTTCTTC. Full variable domain (outside the CDR3, taken from reference TRBV7-2 and TRBJ2-1): GAGVSQSPSNKVTEKGKDVELRCDPISGHTALYWYRQSLGQGLEFLIYFQGNSAPDKSGLPSDRFSAERTGGSVSTLTIQRTQQEDSAVYLCASSLEPGGEQFFGPGTRLTVL.

This clonotype has a handful of counts. The gene calls are TRBV12-3 or TRBV12-4 and TRBJ2-6; 9 nucleotides line up with TRBD1. CDR3 size: 16 residues. V trimming: 4 bases; J trimming: 1 base; junction bases outside the gene matches: 2. CDR3 sequence (DNA): TGTGCCAGCAGTTCGGGGACAGGGTCTGGGGCCAACGTCCTGACTTTC. Protein product: CASSSGTGSGANVLTF.

This clonotype was observed a few times. The chain uses TRBV7-9 and TRBJ2-1; D may be TRBD2 (5 bases). With 1 base removed from V and 9 bases from J, the gap between germline ends came to 13 bases. Germline V gene sequence: CDR1 SEHNR, CDR2 FQNEAQ (reference sequence). This CDR3 is 14 amino acids long. CDR3 nucleotides: TGTGCCAGCAGCTTAGTCGTTAGCGTCGGTGAGCAGTTCTTC. Amino acid sequence: CASSLVVSVGEQFF.

The sample holds a few counts of this clonotype. CDR3 nucleotides: TGTGCCAGTTCGACTAGCGGATTAAGCTCCTACGAGCAGTACTTC. Translation gives CASSTSGLSSYEQYF. The chain uses TRBV12-3 or TRBV12-4 and TRBJ2-7; 9 bases fit TRBD2. V was clipped by 9 bases and J by 0 bases; unmatched bases: 9. This CDR3 region has 15 residues.

At least ten counts were recorded for this clonotype. The junction differs from germline at one of its ends, possibly a read error. CDR3: CASSQERRGPGTANTGELVF. CDR3 DNA: TGCGCCAGCAGCCAAGAACGGAGGGGACCCGGGACAGCGAACACCGGGGAGCTGGTTTTT. The chain employs TRBV4-1 and TRBJ2-2, with a possible D match to TRBD1 (7 bases). This CDR3 is 20 amino acids long. Germline loops: CDR1 MGHRA, CDR2 YSYEKL.

This clonotype was recorded many times. The chain uses TRBV10-3 and TRBJ2-7, with 11 positions matching TRBD2. The CDR3 length is 14 residues. Germline CDR1 reads ENHRY; CDR2 reads SYGVKD. The ends lost 5 bases at V and 4 bases at J; junction bases unmatched: 4. CDR3 in amino acids: CAISHSGRAYEQYF. CDR3 DNA sequence: TGTGCCATCAGTCATAGCGGGAGGGCGTACGAGCAGTACTTC.

This clonotype was seen ten or more times. The V and J genes are TRBV7-9 and TRBJ2-2; D is undetermined. V lost 4 bases to trimming and J lost 5 bases, with 8 bases between them. CDR1 is SEHNR and CDR2 is FQNEAQ in the germline V gene (reference sequence). The CDR3 extends over 13 amino acids. The CDR3 nucleotides read TGTGCCAGCAGCTCGGATTGGACCGGGGAGCTGTTTTTT. Amino acid sequence: CASSSDWTGELFF.

This rearrangement joins TRBV9 to TRBJ2-2, with 8 bases that match TRBD2. V lost 7 bases to trimming and J lost 6 bases; unmatched junction nucleotides: 8. Germline CDR1 SGDLS, CDR2 YYNGEE. This CDR3 is 14 amino acids long. CDR3 bases: TGTGCCAGCGGGATAGCGGGATTGTCCGGGGAGCTGTTTTTT. Translation: CASGIAGLSGELFF.

In its sample, this clonotype was seen a few times. The chain joins TRBV27 to TRBJ2-1, with no clear D. CDR1 is MNHEY, CDR2 SMNVEV, per germline (reference sequence). V was cut by 7 bases and J by 6 bases, with 16 bases left in between. The CDR3 is 14 amino acids. Here the CDR3 DNA reads TGTGCCAGCACCCCTCAAATCCCAGGCAATGAGCAGTTCTTC. Its protein is CASTPQIPGNEQFF.

V and J are TRBV30 and TRBJ1-2; D is uncertain. CDR3 length: 11 residues. V was clipped by 0 bases and J by 12 bases, with 11 bases between them. The germline CDR1 and CDR2 sequences are GTSNPN and SVGIG (reference sequence). In DNA, the CDR3 is TGTGCCTGGAGTGTAGCGGAGACGGACACCTTC. The encoded protein is CAWSVAETDTF.

At least ten counts were recorded for this clonotype. The chain is built from TRBV29-1 and TRBJ1-1, with 8 bases aligning to TRBD1. From germline, CDR1 is SQVTM and CDR2 ANQGSEA. The J segment lost 3 bases and the V segment lost 4 bases, leaving 10 bases of the junction unmatched. The CDR3 length is 15 residues. This CDR3 reads CSVAWGTGGDTEAFF. In DNA, the CDR3 is TGCAGCGTTGCCTGGGGGACAGGTGGGGACACTGAAGCTTTCTTT.

The chain joins TRBV20-1 to TRBJ2-5; D call uncertain. Per germline, CDR1 DFQATT and CDR2 SNEGSKA (reference sequence). The CDR3 runs 13 residues. The germline V and J ends were trimmed by 3 bases and 4 bases, with 12 bases remaining between them. Written as DNA, the CDR3 is TGCAGTGCTAGCGGACCGGGCCGAGAGACCCAGTACTTC. Translated: CSASGPGRETQYF.

This clonotype showed up just a few times. The chain combines TRBV7-9 with TRBJ2-7; 10 bases align to TRBD1. This CDR3 is 14 amino acids long. The V and J ends lost 7 bases and 2 bases, in that order; junction bases with no gene match: 5. Germline V gene data show CDR1 as SEHNR and CDR2 as FQNEAQ (reference sequence). The CDR3 loop is CASTDRGPTYEQYF. The CDR3 DNA reads as TGTGCCAGCACCGACAGGGGGCCAACCTACGAGCAGTACTTC.

This clonotype was observed many times. This sequence joins TRBV12-3 or TRBV12-4 and TRBJ2-5, with D uncertain. V lost 6 bases and J 5 bases, leaving 10 bases between the germline ends. This CDR3 contains 12 residues. The CDR3: CASSLGSETQYF. In DNA, the CDR3 is TGTGCCAGCAGCCTCGGATCCGAGACCCAGTACTTC.